This is a list of T cell receptor beta chains from one sample in a study of blood T cell repertoires in COVID-19. Assay used: immunoSEQ multiplex PCR; TCRdb lists only in-frame clones, some missing. The profile covers 140,000 to 150,000 clones, with 80% to 90% appearing a single time and about 10% taken by the ten largest. Sequencing was carried out using peripheral blood. The receptor source for this set is a man aged 55 to 69 with active or convalescent COVID-19. Both conserved end residues are part of each CDR3. The order of the fields is clone size, J gene, D gene, V gene, CDR3 DNA, CDR3 protein. A D gene is named only where the DNA matches it firmly. Clone sizes are given selectively: once, few, many, or a class where the clone is expanded.

.,TRBJ2-2,TRBD1,TRBV19,TGTGCCAGTAGGAACCGGGACAGAGAATACACCGGGGAGCTGTTTTTT,CASRNRDREYTGELFF
.,TRBJ2-6,.,TRBV10-3,TGTGCCATCAGCGCGCGGGGCAGGGAGGATTCTGGGGCCAACGTCCTGACTTTC,CAISARGREDSGANVLTF
.,TRBJ2-5,TRBD2,TRBV14,TGTGCCAGCAGCCTGGGACTAGCGGCCATGGAGACCCAGTACTTC,CASSLGLAAMETQYF
.,TRBJ2-3,TRBD2,TRBV10-3,TGTGCCATCAGGGGGCTAGCGGGAGGTTCGGGCACAGATACGCAGTATTTT,CAIRGLAGGSGTDTQYF
.,TRBJ1-2,TRBD1,TRBV27,TGTGCCAGCAGTCCCGGGACAGCCCCTTCTAACTATGGCTACACCTTC,CASSPGTAPSNYGYTF
.,TRBJ1-6,TRBD1,TRBV9,TGTGCCAGCAGCGCGGGACAGGGGCGTTCACCCCTCCACTTT,CASSAGQGRSPLHF
.,TRBJ1-1,.,TRBV6-5,TGTGCCAGCACCCCAGCCTCGGGAGGCACTGAAGCTTTCTTT,CASTPASGGTEAFF
.,TRBJ2-1,.,TRBV5-1,TGCGCCAGCAGCTTGGTTTCGGAGCAGTTCTTC,CASSLVSEQFF
.,TRBJ1-6,TRBD1,TRBV28,TGTGCCAGCAGCAGTGACAGGGGTGGGAGAAATTCACCCCTCCACTTT,CASSSDRGGRNSPLHF
.,TRBJ1-5,TRBD1,TRBV7-2,TGTGCCAGCAGCTTAGGGGACCGGGACAGGGGCAATCAGCCCCAGCATTTT,CASSLGDRDRGNQPQHF
.,TRBJ2-1,.,TRBV28,TGTGCCAGCAGTGGAGCGAGCTCCTACAATGAGCAGTTCTTC,CASSGASSYNEQFF
.,TRBJ2-7,TRBD2,TRBV5-6,TGTGCCAGCAGCTCCACTCTCCGGGACTACTACGAGCAGTACTTC,CASSSTLRDYYEQYF
.,TRBJ2-1,.,TRBV5-1,TGCGCCAGCACACAGGGCACCTACAATGAGCAGTTCTTC,CASTQGTYNEQFF
.,TRBJ1-4,.,TRBV6-5,TGTGCCAGCAGTTACTCGGCCAGGGGACGGGAAAAACTGTTTTTT,CASSYSARGREKLFF
.,TRBJ2-3,TRBD1,TRBV6-2/TRBV6-3,TGTGCCAGCAGTATGACAGGGAGAGGAATTGGAGATACGCAGTATTTT,CASSMTGRGIGDTQYF
.,TRBJ1-6,TRBD1,TRBV27,TGTGCCAGCAAATCAACACGTAGGACAGGTTCGGTACCCCTCCACTTT,CASKSTRRTGSVPLHF
.,TRBJ2-1,TRBD2,TRBV27,TGTGCCAGCAGCCCATTATCCACTAGCGGGGGACGAAATGAGCAGTTCTTC,CASSPLSTSGGRNEQFF
.,TRBJ2-7,.,TRBV12-1,TGTGCCAGCAGCTTACTAGCGGGAGGGCCCAACGAGCAGTACTTC,CASSLLAGGPNEQYF
.,TRBJ2-7,TRBD2,TRBV18,TGTGCCAGCTCACCGACTAGCGGGAGATTCTACGAGCAGTACTTC,CASSPTSGRFYEQYF
.,TRBJ2-7,TRBD2,TRBV6-1,TGTGCCAGCAGTGTAGCGGGAGGCCGAATGGAGCAGTACTTC,CASSVAGGRMEQYF
.,TRBJ1-1,.,TRBV29-1,TGCAGCGCTAGAAACAGGGTGGCCACTGAAGCTTTCTTT,CSARNRVATEAFF
.,TRBJ1-1,TRBD1,TRBV11-1,TGTGCCAGCAGCTTTAGACAGGGTCGACCTGAAGCTTTCTTT,CASSFRQGRPEAFF
.,TRBJ2-3,TRBD2,TRBV28,TGTGCCAGCAGTTTCCTTTCATTTAGCGGGAGCCTAGATACGCAGTATTTT,CASSFLSFSGSLDTQYF
.,TRBJ1-2,TRBD1,TRBV6-5,TGTGCCAGCAGCCCGGACAGGGGTCGTGGCTACACCTTC,CASSPDRGRGYTF
once,TRBJ2-7,.,TRBV5-1,TGCGCCAGCAGCCCCGACAGCCTCTCCTACGAGCAGTACTTC,CASSPDSLSYEQYF
.,TRBJ1-4,.,TRBV7-2,TGTGCCAGCAGCTTAGGGCTCCTCCCCAAAACGGAAAAACTGTTTTTT,CASSLGLLPKTEKLFF
.,TRBJ1-1,TRBD1,TRBV6-5,TGTGCCAGCAGTAGACAGGGAGACACTGAAGCTTTCTTT,CASSRQGDTEAFF
.,TRBJ2-1,TRBD1,TRBV28,TGTGCCAGCAGTTTTTTGGGGACAGGAGACAATGAGCAGTTCTTC,CASSFLGTGDNEQFF
.,TRBJ2-2,.,TRBV24-1,TGTGCCACCAGTGTATCACACACGCACACCGGGGAGCTGTTTTTT,CATSVSHTHTGELFF
.,TRBJ2-3,.,TRBV19,TGTGCCAGTAGTGCCGACAGTTGGGGGGACACAGATACGCAGTATTTT,CASSADSWGDTDTQYF
.,TRBJ1-2,.,TRBV7-2,TGTGCCAGCAGCTTAGGAGGGAATGGGGGCTACACCTTC,CASSLGGNGGYTF
.,TRBJ2-2,.,TRBV6-5,TGTGCCAGCACCAACGGGGAGCTGTTTTTT,CASTNGELFF
.,TRBJ2-1,TRBD2,TRBV12-5,TGTGCTAGTGGTTTGGTAGGCGGGAGGGCCCGGAATGAGCAGTTCTTC,CASGLVGGRARNEQFF
few,TRBJ2-7,.,TRBV10-3,TGTGCCATCAGTGAGCATCAGGGTTCCTACGAGCAGTACTTC,CAISEHQGSYEQYF
.,TRBJ2-2,.,TRBV18,TGTGCCAGCTCACCACTTTCGGGCACCGGGGAGCTGTTTTTT,CASSPLSGTGELFF
once,TRBJ2-7,.,TRBV5-4,TGTGCCAGCAGCTTGGTGGGGGGGGCACTCGGGGAGCAGTACTTC,CASSLVGGALGEQYF
.,TRBJ1-3,.,TRBV7-9,TGTGCCAGCAGCTTAGTTAAAGGGAGCTCTGGAAACACCATATATTTT,CASSLVKGSSGNTIYF
.,TRBJ2-7,TRBD2,TRBV9,TGTGCCAGCAGCGTATCAACAGGACTAGCTTACGAGCAGTACTTC,CASSVSTGLAYEQYF
.,TRBJ2-2,.,TRBV19,TGTGCCAGTAGGGAACAGGCGTCCGGGGAGCTGTTTTTT,CASREQASGELFF
.,TRBJ2-1,TRBD2,TRBV28,TGTGCCAGCAGTCTAACTAGCGGGAGTTGGTATGAGCAGTTCTTC,CASSLTSGSWYEQFF
.,TRBJ1-4,.,TRBV5-6,TGTGCCAGCAGCCCACTCCCTGCAACTAATGAAAAACTGTTTTTT,CASSPLPATNEKLFF
.,TRBJ2-7,TRBD2,TRBV7-6,TGTGCCAGCAGCTTAGGAATAGCGGGAATTGACGAGCAGTACTTC,CASSLGIAGIDEQYF